A single sample is the source of the 13 T cell receptor beta chains below, sequenced in a study of cytomegalovirus exposure and HLA in healthy donors. It was with 60 Vbeta and 13 Jbeta primers that the PCR ran. Profiled with immunoSEQ multiplex PCR; TCRdb holds only in-frame clones, not every one. The repertoire holds about 43,000 clones, about 64% seen once, with more than 10% in the top ten. What was sequenced was PBMCs. The receptors stem from a man in his fifties or sixties in good health and CMV-seropositive.

The gene calls are TRBV27 and TRBJ1-4; possibly TRBD1 for D (5 bases). Trimming pared 0 bases from V and 11 bases from J, leaving 13 bases between. The CDR3 totals 14 residues. Germline values: CDR1 MNHEY, CDR2 SMNVEV (reference sequence). The CDR3 spells CASSLSNSPGKLFF. The CDR3 region has the DNA TGTGCCAGCAGTTTATCGAACAGTCCAGGGAAACTGTTTTTT. Full variable domain (outside the CDR3, taken from reference TRBV27 and TRBJ1-4): EAQVTQNPRYLITVTGKKLTVTCSQNMNHEYMSWYRQDPGLGLRQIYYSMNVEVTDKGDVPEGYKVSRKEKRNFPLILESPSPNQTSLYFCASSLSNSPGKLFFGSGTQLSVL.

CDR3 residues: CASSQDVGASGYNEQFF. The DNA for the CDR3 is TGTGCCAGCAGCCAAGATGTGGGGGCTAGCGGCTACAATGAGCAGTTCTTC. This chain links TRBV4-2 with TRBJ2-1, with a tentative D call TRBD2 (7 bases). Trimming cost V 0 bases and J 3 bases, with 15 bases left between them. Germline V gene lookup returns CDR1 LGHNA and CDR2 YNFKEQ. CDR3 length: 17 amino acids.

The chain joins TRBV18 to TRBJ1-2, with TRBD1 matching 11 bases. From germline, CDR1 is KGHSH and CDR2 LQKENI. J was trimmed by 8 bases and V by 5 bases; bases with no gene match: 7. CDR3 size: 14 residues. The CDR3 here is CASSSGQGVEGYTF. The DNA for the CDR3 is TGTGCCAGCTCATCGGGACAGGGGGTAGAGGGCTACACCTTC.

This clone has only a few counts. The V gene is TRBV25-1, the J gene TRBJ2-1; 7 positions agree with TRBD1. Germline loops: CDR1 MGHDK, CDR2 SYGVNS. J gave up 5 bases and V 5 bases, and 6 bases lay outside the gene matches. The CDR3 has 14 residues. CDR3 region: CASSSPGQNNEQFF. CDR3 DNA: TGTGCCAGCAGTTCGCCGGGACAGAACAATGAGCAGTTCTTC.

The rearrangement joins TRBV28 to TRBJ1-5; no firm D call. In germline, CDR1 is MDHEN, CDR2 SYDVKM. CDR3 length: 14 residues. V was shortened by 3 bases and J by 6 bases, with 12 bases between the two germline ends. CDR3 nucleotide sequence: TGTGCCAGCAGTTTGACGGGAAATCGTCAGCCCCAGCATTTT. Its translation: CASSLTGNRQPQHF.

The V gene is TRBV5-1, the J gene TRBJ2-3; 10 bases agree with TRBD2. The CDR3 consists of 14 residues. After removal of 4 bases from V and 5 bases from J, the junction contained 4 bases not matched to a gene. Germline CDR1 is SGHRS and CDR2 is YFSETQ. The CDR3 DNA reads TGCGCCAGCAGCAGAGCGGGAGGGAAAGATACGCAGTATTTT. Its protein is CASSRAGGKDTQYF.

The chain couples TRBV1 to TRBJ1-2. TRBV1 is an annotated pseudogene. CDR3 length: 15 residues. The CDR3 loop reads CTSSHIAGSNYGYSF. The CDR3 DNA follows: TGCACCAGCAGCCATATAGCGGGGTCTAACTATGGCTACTCCTTC.

This rearrangement joins TRBV9 to TRBJ2-5, with TRBD1 identical over 7 bases. The CDR3 consists of 16 residues. Germline V gives CDR1 SGDLS, CDR2 YYNGEE. J gave up 5 bases and V 0 bases, and 10 bases lay outside the gene matches. The DNA of the CDR3 is TGTGCCAGCAGCGTAGGAGGGAGCAGGGGGTGGGAGACCCAGTACTTC. Translation gives CASSVGGSRGWETQYF.

V and J are TRBV28 and TRBJ2-7, with 7 bases that match TRBD2. The trim removed 5 bases at V and 6 bases at J, leaving 7 bases unmatched. CDR3 length equals 13 residues. Germline V gene sequence: CDR1 MDHEN, CDR2 SYDVKM. DNA for the CDR3: TGTGCCAGCAGTAACAGCGGGACCATCGAGCAGTACTTC. It yields the protein CASSNSGTIEQYF.

The V call is TRBV18, the J call TRBJ1-5; tentative D call: TRBD1 (5 bases). V gave up 2 bases and J gave up 5 bases, with 10 bases separating them. Germline V CDR1 and CDR2: KGHSH, LQKENI. CDR3 size: 14 residues. CDR3 in amino acids: CASSPSRVDQPQHF. In nucleotides, the CDR3 is TGTGCCAGCTCACCAAGCAGGGTAGATCAGCCCCAGCATTTT. Full variable domain (outside the CDR3, taken from reference TRBV18 and TRBJ1-5): NAGVMQNPRHLVRRRGQEARLRCSPMKGHSHVYWYRQLPEEGLKFMVYLQKENIIDESGMPKERFSAEFPKEGPSILRIQQVVRGDSAAYFCASSPSRVDQPQHFGDGTRLSIL.

The rearrangement joins TRBV5-1 to TRBJ2-2; 7 bases line up with TRBD1. This CDR3 spans 15 amino acids. V shed 2 bases, J shed 0 bases, and the junction held 1 base outside the gene matches. Germline CDR1 SGHRS, CDR2 YFSETQ. The DNA of the CDR3 is TGCGCCAGCAGCTTAGGGACAGCGAACACCGGGGAGCTGTTTTTT. The encoded protein is CASSLGTANTGELFF. The full variable domain, with the rest looked up from reference TRBV5-1 and TRBJ2-2, is KAGVTQTPRYLIKTRGQQVTLSCSPISGHRSVSWYQQTPGQGLQFLFEYFSETQRNKGNFPGRFSGRQFSNSRSEMNVSTLELGDSALYLCASSLGTANTGELFFGEGSRLTVL.

This clone was counted only a few times. The V gene is TRBV5-1, the J gene TRBJ1-1, with 9 bases identical to TRBD1. CDR3 length: 17 amino acids. J gave up 5 bases and V 0 bases, and 11 bases lay outside the gene matches. CDR1 and CDR2 from the germline V gene are SGHRS and YFSETQ. The DNA for the CDR3 is TGCGCCAGCAGCTTGGGGGGCACAGGGGGCGCGGGGACTGAAGCTTTCTTT. Translated: CASSLGGTGGAGTEAFF.

The gene calls are TRBV13 and TRBJ2-5, with TRBD2 matching 14 bases. Germline loops: CDR1 PRHDT, CDR2 FYEKMQ (reference sequence). V shed 5 bases, J shed 7 bases, and the junction held 6 bases outside the gene matches. The CDR3 loop spans 15 amino acids. The CDR3 here is CASSRGLAGAVTQYF. Here the CDR3 DNA reads TGTGCCAGCAGCCGGGGACTAGCGGGAGCGGTGACCCAGTACTTC.